The T cell receptor (beta chain) described here comes from a study of T cells in Graves' hyperthyroidism and ophthalmopathy. General study points: By a 13 V-J model, ophthalmopathy was set apart from stable hyperthyroidism.

In this sample, this clonotype turned up many times. Its matching antigen is unknown. Fresh peripheral blood, about 10 ml of it, supplied the PBMCs. TCR beta CDR3 regions were amplified from RNA transcripts. The HTBI primer set was used in a first-round RT-PCR of the TCR CDR3. TCRdb itself ran the multiplex PCR reads through MiXCR, one entry per CDR3 protein. The table lists a few hundred thousand distinct CDR3 sequences, over 15% of them singletons. The TCR originated in a woman in her thirties or forties with Graves' ophthalmopathy. Specimen: blood.

CDR3 region: CASSSGARRAQETQYF. The CDR3 bases are TGTGCCAGCAGCTCGGGGGCCCGCAGGGCCCAAGAGACCCAGTACTTC. The chain employs TRBV5-4 and TRBJ2-5, with D perhaps being TRBD1 or TRBD2 (6 bases each). There are 16 residues in the CDR3. The germline V and J ends were trimmed by 3 bases and 1 base, with 16 bases remaining between them. Germline V gene data show CDR1 as SGHNT and CDR2 as YYREEE (reference sequence).